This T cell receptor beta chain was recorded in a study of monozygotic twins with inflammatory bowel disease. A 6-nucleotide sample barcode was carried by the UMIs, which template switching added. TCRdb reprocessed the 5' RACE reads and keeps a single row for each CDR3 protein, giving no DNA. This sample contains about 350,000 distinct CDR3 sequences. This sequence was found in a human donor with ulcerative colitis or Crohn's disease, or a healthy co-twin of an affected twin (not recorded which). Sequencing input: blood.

CDR3 sequence: CSVEWGDYNEQFF. The V and J genes are TRBV29-1 and TRBJ2-1. The germline CDR1 and CDR2 sequences are SQVTM and ANQGSEA. CDR3 length: 13 amino acids.